The rows below give T cell receptor beta chains drawn from one sample of a study of post-analysis software for immune sequencing data. One entry per CDR3 protein, called by TCRdb with MiXCR from the PCR reads. This sample carries about 770,000 distinct CDR3 sequences, around 46% of them seen once, and the ten largest clones take roughly 4.9%. What was sequenced was blood. Receptors originate from a girl between 5 and 17 years old with multiple sclerosis. The CDR3 runs from the conserved cysteine through the conserved F or W. Each record gives: J gene, D gene, CDR3 length, V gene, clone size, CDR3 protein, CDR3 DNA. A D gene is named only where the DNA matches it firmly. The listing skips clone size in some rows; elsewhere it reads once, few, many or a size class.

j_gene: TRBJ2-3
d_gene: -
len: 12
v_gene: TRBV27
abundance: -
CDR3aa: CASSLIGEAQYF
CDR3nt: TGTGCCAGCAGCCTAATAGGGGAGGCGCAGTATTTT

j_gene: TRBJ2-3
d_gene: -
len: 14
v_gene: TRBV29-1
abundance: -
CDR3aa: CSVESSSGTDTQYF
CDR3nt: TGCAGCGTTGAATCGTCTAGCGGCACAGATACGCAGTATTTT

j_gene: TRBJ2-1
d_gene: -
len: 17
v_gene: TRBV4-3
abundance: few
CDR3aa: CASSQDVSGTNYNEQFF
CDR3nt: TGCGCCAGCAGCCAAGACGTCTCCGGGACAAACTACAATGAGCAGTTCTTC

j_gene: TRBJ2-1
d_gene: -
len: 19
v_gene: TRBV7-2
abundance: -
CDR3aa: CASSLNAGGFGQGLHEQFF
CDR3nt: TGTGCCAGCAGCTTAAATGCGGGGGGATTCGGACAGGGTTTGCATGAGCAGTTCTTC

j_gene: TRBJ2-3
d_gene: -
len: 12
v_gene: TRBV2
abundance: -
CDR3aa: CASRGGRDTQYF
CDR3nt: TGTGCCAGCAGAGGGGGGCGCGATACGCAGTATTTT

j_gene: TRBJ2-3
d_gene: TRBD1
len: 16
v_gene: TRBV24-1
abundance: -
CDR3aa: CATGDQNRGSTDTQYF
CDR3nt: TGTGCCACCGGTGATCAGAACAGGGGAAGCACAGATACGCAGTATTTT

j_gene: TRBJ2-3
d_gene: TRBD2
len: 15
v_gene: TRBV7-3
abundance: few
CDR3aa: CASSPLAGAGDTQYF
CDR3nt: TGTGCCAGCAGTCCACTAGCGGGGGCGGGTGATACGCAGTATTTT

j_gene: TRBJ2-2
d_gene: TRBD1
len: 16
v_gene: TRBV11-2
abundance: -
CDR3aa: CASSLRGTAASGELFF
CDR3nt: TGTGCCAGCAGCCTCAGGGGGACAGCGGCTTCCGGGGAGCTGTTTTTT

j_gene: TRBJ1-1
d_gene: -
len: 14
v_gene: TRBV3-1
abundance: -
CDR3aa: CASSQDGTLTEAFF
CDR3nt: TGTGCCAGCAGCCAAGATGGGACACTTACTGAAGCTTTCTTT

j_gene: TRBJ1-1
d_gene: -
len: 12
v_gene: TRBV12-3/TRBV12-4
abundance: -
CDR3aa: CASRTTNTEAFF
CDR3nt: TGTGCCAGCAGGACCACGAACACTGAAGCTTTCTTT

j_gene: TRBJ1-4
d_gene: -
len: 14
v_gene: TRBV25-1
abundance: few
CDR3aa: CASSEYRPGEKLFF
CDR3nt: TGTGCCAGCAGTGAATATCGACCAGGAGAAAAACTGTTTTTT

j_gene: TRBJ1-1
d_gene: -
len: 13
v_gene: TRBV20-1
abundance: -
CDR3aa: CSAKAQPNTEAFF
CDR3nt: TGCAGTGCTAAGGCCCAACCGAACACTGAAGCTTTCTTT

j_gene: TRBJ1-1
d_gene: TRBD1
len: 16
v_gene: TRBV6-6
abundance: -
CDR3aa: CASSQGQGPANTEAFF
CDR3nt: TGCGCCAGCAGCCAGGGACAGGGGCCGGCGAACACTGAAGCTTTCTTT

j_gene: TRBJ2-7
d_gene: TRBD2
len: 14
v_gene: TRBV9
abundance: few
CDR3aa: CASSPGGVSYEQYF
CDR3nt: TGTGCCAGCAGCCCCGGGGGGGTCTCCTACGAGCAGTACTTC

j_gene: TRBJ2-4
d_gene: TRBD2
len: 15
v_gene: TRBV7-2
abundance: -
CDR3aa: CASGPVGGAKNIQYF
CDR3nt: TGTGCCAGCGGCCCCGTCGGGGGGGCCAAAAACATTCAGTACTTC

j_gene: TRBJ1-1
d_gene: -
len: 16
v_gene: TRBV18
abundance: -
CDR3aa: CASSPRYGGGRTEAFF
CDR3nt: TGTGCCAGCTCACCTCGCTACGGGGGGGGCCGCACTGAAGCTTTCTTT

j_gene: TRBJ2-3
d_gene: TRBD2
len: 18
v_gene: TRBV11-3
abundance: -
CDR3aa: CASRPTSGRPPPTDTQYF
CDR3nt: TGTGCCAGCAGGCCCACTAGCGGGAGGCCCCCGCCCACAGATACGCAGTATTTT

j_gene: TRBJ2-5
d_gene: TRBD1
len: 15
v_gene: TRBV28
abundance: -
CDR3aa: CAAGETGVTFGEQYF
CDR3nt: TGTGCCGCCGGCGAAACAGGGGTAACTTTCGGGGAGCAGTACTTC

j_gene: TRBJ2-3
d_gene: TRBD2
len: 12
v_gene: TRBV29-1
abundance: -
CDR3aa: CSGEGHTDTQYF
CDR3nt: TGCAGCGGGGAGGGCCACACAGATACGCAGTATTTT

j_gene: TRBJ1-2
d_gene: -
len: 15
v_gene: TRBV12-3/TRBV12-4
abundance: -
CDR3aa: CASSRQANSNYGYTF
CDR3nt: TGTGCCAGCAGCAGACAGGCAAACTCTAACTATGGCTACACCTTC

j_gene: TRBJ1-4
d_gene: -
len: 14
v_gene: TRBV7-2
abundance: -
CDR3aa: CASSLAGLGEKLFF
CDR3nt: TGTGCCAGCAGCTTAGCAGGGTTGGGGGAAAAACTGTTTTTT

j_gene: TRBJ1-5
d_gene: -
len: 15
v_gene: TRBV2
abundance: -
CDR3aa: CASSVWRDSNQPQHF
CDR3nt: TGTGCCAGCAGTGTATGGAGGGATAGCAATCAGCCCCAGCATTTT

j_gene: TRBJ2-7
d_gene: -
len: 14
v_gene: TRBV4-1
abundance: few
CDR3aa: CASSQGPLSYEQYF
CDR3nt: TGCGCCAGCAGCCAAGGACCCCTCTCCTACGAGCAGTACTTC

j_gene: TRBJ2-3
d_gene: TRBD2
len: 16
v_gene: TRBV5-1
abundance: -
CDR3aa: CASSLASGSGRDTQYF
CDR3nt: TGCGCCAGCAGCTTGGCTAGCGGGAGCGGTCGAGATACGCAGTATTTT

j_gene: TRBJ2-1
d_gene: TRBD1
len: 15
v_gene: TRBV12-3/TRBV12-4
abundance: few
CDR3aa: CASSTPGTGVHEQFF
CDR3nt: TGTGCCAGCAGTACCCCCGGGACAGGGGTTCATGAGCAGTTCTTC

j_gene: TRBJ1-2
d_gene: -
len: 13
v_gene: TRBV20-1
abundance: -
CDR3aa: CSAEREGGFGYTF
CDR3nt: TGCAGTGCCGAAAGAGAGGGGGGATTTGGCTACACCTTC

j_gene: TRBJ2-7
d_gene: -
len: 14
v_gene: TRBV20-1
abundance: -
CDR3aa: CSARVGQEPYEQYF
CDR3nt: TGCAGTGCTAGAGTGGGGCAGGAGCCCTACGAGCAGTACTTC

j_gene: TRBJ2-1
d_gene: -
len: 14
v_gene: TRBV20-1
abundance: once
CDR3aa: CSAEAGTQVNEQFF
CDR3nt: TGCAGTGCTGAAGCCGGGACACAGGTCAATGAGCAGTTCTTC

j_gene: TRBJ2-1
d_gene: TRBD1
len: 14
v_gene: TRBV4-1
abundance: few
CDR3aa: CASSQETGDNEQFF
CDR3nt: TGCGCCAGCAGCCAGGAGACAGGGGACAATGAGCAGTTCTTC

j_gene: TRBJ2-7
d_gene: -
len: 14
v_gene: TRBV12-3/TRBV12-4
abundance: -
CDR3aa: CASSRGESSYEQYF
CDR3nt: TGTGCCAGCAGTAGGGGGGAGAGCTCCTACGAGCAGTACTTC

j_gene: TRBJ2-3
d_gene: -
len: 15
v_gene: TRBV4-3
abundance: few
CDR3aa: CASSQSRGPSQTQYF
CDR3nt: TGCGCCAGCAGCCAATCTCGGGGGCCTTCCCAGACGCAGTATTTT

j_gene: TRBJ2-5
d_gene: -
len: 14
v_gene: TRBV7-9
abundance: -
CDR3aa: CASSSYRDGETQYF
CDR3nt: TGTGCCAGCAGCTCTTACAGGGACGGGGAGACCCAGTACTTC

j_gene: TRBJ2-1
d_gene: TRBD2
len: 16
v_gene: TRBV7-9
abundance: -
CDR3aa: CASSFSSGRAGNEQFF
CDR3nt: TGTGCCAGCAGCTTCTCGAGCGGGAGGGCCGGAAATGAGCAGTTCTTC

j_gene: TRBJ2-6
d_gene: -
len: 15
v_gene: TRBV6-2/TRBV6-3
abundance: once
CDR3aa: CASSYLGRGANVLTF
CDR3nt: TGTGCCAGCAGTTATCTAGGTAGAGGGGCCAACGTCCTGACTTTC

j_gene: TRBJ2-3
d_gene: TRBD1
len: 16
v_gene: TRBV6-2/TRBV6-3
abundance: -
CDR3aa: CASSYQETGLADTQYF
CDR3nt: TGTGCCAGCAGTTACCAGGAGACAGGGTTGGCAGATACGCAGTATTTT

j_gene: TRBJ1-2
d_gene: TRBD1
len: 17
v_gene: TRBV9
abundance: -
CDR3aa: CASSVDGTGNFLYGYTF
CDR3nt: TGTGCCAGCAGCGTAGATGGGACAGGGAATTTTCTCTATGGCTACACCTTC

j_gene: TRBJ1-6
d_gene: TRBD1
len: 14
v_gene: TRBV15
abundance: once
CDR3aa: CATSTGTGSSPLHF
CDR3nt: TGTGCCACCAGTACGGGGACAGGGAGTTCACCCCTCCACTTT

j_gene: TRBJ1-1
d_gene: TRBD1
len: 15
v_gene: TRBV15
abundance: -
CDR3aa: CATSRKTGRGTEAFF
CDR3nt: TGTGCCACCAGCAGGAAGACAGGGAGGGGCACTGAAGCTTTCTTT

j_gene: TRBJ2-3
d_gene: TRBD2
len: 16
v_gene: TRBV7-2
abundance: -
CDR3aa: CASSRTSGRRTDTQYF
CDR3nt: TGTGCCAGCAGCCGGACTAGCGGGAGACGCACAGATACGCAGTATTTT

j_gene: TRBJ2-5
d_gene: TRBD2
len: 17
v_gene: TRBV20-1
abundance: -
CDR3aa: CSARKSGRVWGQETQYF
CDR3nt: TGCAGTGCTCGAAAAAGCGGGAGGGTTTGGGGCCAAGAGACCCAGTACTTC

j_gene: TRBJ2-7
d_gene: TRBD2
len: 16
v_gene: TRBV5-5
abundance: -
CDR3aa: CASSGERTSGTYEQYF
CDR3nt: TGTGCCAGCAGCGGGGAGCGCACTAGCGGTACCTACGAGCAGTACTTC

j_gene: TRBJ2-7
d_gene: TRBD1
len: 14
v_gene: TRBV6-1
abundance: -
CDR3aa: CATNRDRVTYEQYF
CDR3nt: TGTGCCACAAACAGGGACAGGGTAACCTACGAGCAGTACTTC

j_gene: TRBJ2-3
d_gene: -
len: 15
v_gene: TRBV4-2
abundance: -
CDR3aa: CASSQGSDRTDTQYF
CDR3nt: TGTGCCAGCAGCCAAGGTTCGGACCGCACAGATACGCAGTATTTT

j_gene: TRBJ2-1
d_gene: -
len: 13
v_gene: TRBV12-3/TRBV12-4
abundance: -
CDR3aa: CASTTQGYNEQFF
CDR3nt: TGTGCCAGCACCACTCAGGGCTACAATGAGCAGTTCTTC

j_gene: TRBJ1-5
d_gene: TRBD1
len: 14
v_gene: TRBV12-3/TRBV12-4
abundance: -
CDR3aa: CASRLTGGNQPQHF
CDR3nt: TGTGCCAGCAGATTGACAGGGGGCAATCAGCCCCAGCATTTT

j_gene: TRBJ2-5
d_gene: -
len: 18
v_gene: TRBV20-1
abundance: -
CDR3aa: CSAWPLMIGGPGQETQYF
CDR3nt: TGCAGTGCTTGGCCCCTTATGATTGGAGGGCCCGGTCAAGAGACCCAGTACTTC

j_gene: TRBJ2-1
d_gene: TRBD2
len: 14
v_gene: TRBV6-2/TRBV6-3
abundance: -
CDR3aa: CASSYSLAGLEQFF
CDR3nt: TGTGCCAGCAGTTACTCACTAGCGGGGCTAGAGCAGTTCTTC